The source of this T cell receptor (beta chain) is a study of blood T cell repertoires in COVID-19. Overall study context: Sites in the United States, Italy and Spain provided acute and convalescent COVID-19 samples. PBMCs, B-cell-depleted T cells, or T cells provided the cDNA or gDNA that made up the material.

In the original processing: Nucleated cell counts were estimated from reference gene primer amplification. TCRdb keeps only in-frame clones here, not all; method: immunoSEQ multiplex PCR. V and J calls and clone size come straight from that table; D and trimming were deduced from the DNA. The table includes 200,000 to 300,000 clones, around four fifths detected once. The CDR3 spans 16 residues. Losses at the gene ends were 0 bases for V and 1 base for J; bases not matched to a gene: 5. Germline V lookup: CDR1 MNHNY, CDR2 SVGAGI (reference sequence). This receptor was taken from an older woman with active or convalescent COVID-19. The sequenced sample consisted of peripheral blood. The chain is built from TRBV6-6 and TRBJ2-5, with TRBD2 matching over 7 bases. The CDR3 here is CASSYSGRGGQETQYF. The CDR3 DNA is TGTGCCAGCAGTTACTCGGGGAGGGGAGGCCAAGAGACCCAGTACTTC.